These 29 T cell receptor beta chains were all obtained from the same sample, sequenced in a study of neurological immune-mediated disorders. The time point denotes: longitudinal time-point 2. TCRdb re-called the 5' RACE reads through MiXCR, storing one row per CDR3 protein. Among approximately 80,000 distinct CDR3 sequences, over 4.5% were seen once, and the ten largest hold 7.9%. The sample consisted of PBMCs. These receptor sequences come from a woman aged 60-75 years with multiple sclerosis.

This clonotype was counted many times. J is TRBJ2-7 and V is TRBV5-1; TRBD1 or TRBD2 may be the D gene (5 bases each). The V and J ends lost 0 bases and 6 bases respectively, with 13 bases between them. Germline loops: CDR1 SGHRS, CDR2 YFSETQ. The CDR3 runs 14 residues. CDR3 coding DNA: TGCGCCAGCAGCTTGGTCGGGGAAAGGGGCGAGCAGTACTTC. As protein: CASSLVGERGEQYF.

This clonotype was detected many times. The V and J genes are TRBV5-5 and TRBJ2-1; 8 bases line up with TRBD2. The trim removed 4 bases at V and 4 bases at J, leaving 4 bases unmatched. The germline V gene encodes CDR1 SGHKS and CDR2 YYEKEE (reference sequence). This CDR3 comprises 14 residues. The CDR3 loop reads CASSGGLAYNEQFF. In DNA form, the CDR3 reads TGTGCCAGCAGCGGCGGACTAGCTTACAATGAGCAGTTCTTC.

The chain joins TRBV10-2 to TRBJ2-2; unclear D gene. CDR1 is WSHSY and CDR2 is SAAADI in the germline V gene. V was clipped by 0 bases and J by 1 base, with 3 bases between them. CDR3 length equals 14 residues. For the CDR3, the DNA is TGCGCCAGCAGTGAGTCGGAGAACACCGGGGAGCTGTTTTTT. This sequence encodes CASSESENTGELFF.

This clonotype was observed at least ten times. This chain links TRBV6-1 with TRBJ2-7; 11 bases map to TRBD1. With V trimmed by 5 bases and J by 1 base, 4 bases remained unmatched. The length of the CDR3 is 15 residues. Germline V gene lookup returns CDR1 MNHNS and CDR2 SASEGT. CDR3 nucleotides: TGTGCCAGCAGTACCCGGGACAGGGGGTCCTACGAGCAGTACTTC. This translates into CASSTRDRGSYEQYF.

This clonotype was seen a handful of times. This rearrangement joins TRBV3-1 to TRBJ1-4; perhaps TRBD1 as D (5 bases). Looked up from germline, CDR1 is LGHDT and CDR2 is YNNKEL (reference sequence). The CDR3 contains 16 residues. The germline V and J ends were trimmed by 2 bases and 5 bases, with 15 bases remaining between them. CDR3 in amino acids: CASSQMGRRRNEKLFF. The CDR3 nucleotides read TGTGCCAGCAGCCAAATGGGGCGAAGGAGGAATGAAAAACTGTTTTTT.

This clonotype was found a few times. The V gene is TRBV12-3 or TRBV12-4, the J gene TRBJ2-2, with D possibly matching TRBD2 (6 bases). Trimming removed 0 bases at V and 7 bases at J, with 12 bases between. CDR3 size: 15 residues. CDR3 loop: CASSLAGGNGGELFF. The CDR3 DNA sequence: TGTGCCAGCAGTTTAGCCGGGGGAAATGGCGGGGAGCTGTTTTTT.

This clonotype was seen many times. The V call is TRBV5-4, the J call TRBJ2-7; 9 bases match TRBD2. The CDR3 spans 14 residues. Germline CDR1 and CDR2: SGHNT and YYREEE (reference sequence). Trimming removed 2 bases from V and 7 bases from J; junction bases left unmatched: 7. The CDR3 here is CASSFELAGGEQYF. The CDR3 DNA sequence: TGTGCCAGCAGCTTCGAACTAGCGGGCGGAGAGCAGTACTTC.

The sample holds many counts of this clonotype. The V call is TRBV5-1, the J call TRBJ1-1; D is undetermined. There are 17 residues in the CDR3. Germline CDR1 is SGHRS and CDR2 is YFSETQ. V shed 1 base and J shed 4 bases, with 20 bases lying between them. CDR3 DNA: TGCGCCAGCAGCTTGTGGGAATTACCTGGATTCGGCACTGAAGCTTTCTTT. Translation: CASSLWELPGFGTEAFF. Full variable domain (outside the CDR3, taken from reference TRBV5-1 and TRBJ1-1): KAGVTQTPRYLIKTRGQQVTLSCSPISGHRSVSWYQQTPGQGLQFLFEYFSETQRNKGNFPGRFSGRQFSNSRSEMNVSTLELGDSALYLCASSLWELPGFGTEAFFGQGTRLTVV.

This clonotype was counted at least ten times. This chain uses TRBV28 with TRBJ1-5; D not resolved. Trimming took off 7 bases at V and 4 bases at J, with 17 bases between the two ends. This CDR3 has 15 residues. The V gene's germline CDR1 is MDHEN and CDR2 SYDVKM. The CDR3 spells CASTPASGENQPQHF. In nucleotides, the CDR3 is TGTGCCAGCACTCCTGCCAGTGGGGAAAATCAGCCCCAGCATTTT.

At least ten counts were recorded for this clonotype. This chain joins TRBV6-5 and TRBJ1-2; D not certain. Germline CDR1 reads MNHEY; CDR2 reads SVGAGI. V lost 6 bases and J lost 8, with 22 bases in between. CDR3 length: 15 residues. DNA of the CDR3: TGTGCCAGCAGCCTCATGGGCCAAGGTCATTTGGGCTACACCTTC. Translating it yields CASSLMGQGHLGYTF.

In its sample, this clonotype was seen many times. The V gene is TRBV5-1, the J gene TRBJ1-1; D possibly corresponds to TRBD1 (5 bases). Looked up from germline, CDR1 is SGHRS and CDR2 is YFSETQ. This CDR3 contains 16 residues. The V gene lost 0 bases and the J gene lost 0 bases, with 12 bases spanning the gap. The CDR3 nucleotides are TGCGCCAGCAGCTTGGCCGTGGGGGGTATGAACACTGAAGCTTTCTTT. This encodes CASSLAVGGMNTEAFF.

This clonotype was recorded at least ten times. The chain combines TRBV18 with TRBJ2-3; D not resolved. The CDR3 has 15 residues. The V gene's germline CDR1 is KGHSH and CDR2 LQKENI. Trimming took 3 bases from V and 0 from J, leaving 10 bases between them. CDR3 protein: CASSPGPDSTDTQYF. The CDR3 bases are TGTGCCAGCTCACCCGGGCCTGATAGCACAGATACGCAGTATTTT.

This clonotype was recorded at least ten times. The V and J genes are TRBV20-1 and TRBJ2-3; maybe TRBD1 (5 bases). Deletions cut 6 bases from V and 2 bases from J, with 24 bases between. This CDR3 contains 17 residues. Germline lookup yields CDR1 DFQATT and CDR2 SNEGSKA (reference sequence). The CDR3 reads CSALRGRAIPYTDTQYF. Written as DNA, the CDR3 is TGCAGTGCCCTCAGAGGCAGGGCCATTCCCTACACAGATACGCAGTATTTT.

This clonotype was observed many times. DNA for the CDR3: TGTGCCAGTAGTATCGGCGCGGGGGCGCGGAATTCACCCCTCCACTTT. Protein sequence: CASSIGAGARNSPLHF. This chain links TRBV19 with TRBJ1-6, with D possibly matching TRBD1 (6 bases). The germline V and J ends were trimmed by 3 bases and 7 bases, with 16 bases remaining between them. The CDR3 sequence is 16 residues long. In germline, CDR1 is LNHDA, CDR2 SQIVND (reference sequence).

There are many counts of this clonotype. The chain combines TRBV7-6 with TRBJ2-3; maybe TRBD2 (7 bases). The CDR3 has 14 residues. V shed 1 base and J shed 8 bases, with 13 bases lying between them. The germline CDR1 and CDR2 sequences are SGHVS and FNYEAQ. CDR3 nucleotide sequence: TGTGCCAGCAGCTTAGGAGGGGGGGCCACTACGCAGTATTTT. It codes for CASSLGGGATTQYF.

This clonotype was observed at least ten times. The chain couples TRBV11-2 to TRBJ2-3; D gene unclear. V lost 1 base to trimming and J lost 6 bases, with 2 bases between them. The CDR3 is 11 residues long. Per the germline V gene, CDR1 is SGHAT and CDR2 is FQNNGV. CDR3 region: CASSLVDTQYF. DNA of the CDR3: TGTGCCAGCAGCTTAGTCGATACGCAGTATTTT. The full variable domain, its missing parts supplied by reference TRBV11-2 and TRBJ2-3, is EAGVAQSPRYKIIEKRQSVAFWCNPISGHATLYWYQQILGQGPKLLIQFQNNGVVDDSQLPKDRFSAERLKGVDSTLKIQPAKLEDSAVYLCASSLVDTQYFGPGTRLTVL.

This clonotype was observed many times. The chain links TRBV7-8 to TRBJ2-7; no firm D call. Germline assignment: CDR1 SGHVS and CDR2 FQNEAQ. V lost 8 bases to trimming and J lost 0 bases, with 14 bases between them. This CDR3 contains 14 residues. The CDR3 DNA reads TGTGCCAGCTCTTCTACTCGGGCCTCCTACGAGCAGTACTTC. Its protein is CASSSTRASYEQYF. Supplemented by reference TRBV7-8 and TRBJ2-7, the full variable domain reads GAGVSQSPRYKVAKRGQDVALRCDPISGHVSLFWYQQALGQGPEFLTYFQNEAQLDKSGLPSDRFFAERPEGSVSTLKIQRTQQEDSAVYLCASSSTRASYEQYFGPGTRLTVT.

This clonotype showed up just a few times. This chain connects TRBV5-1 to TRBJ2-5; 9 nucleotides align to TRBD2. Trimming at V came to 0 bases and at J to 4 bases, leaving 4 bases not matched to a gene. Germline V lookup: CDR1 SGHRS, CDR2 YFSETQ. This CDR3 comprises 15 residues. The CDR3 region is CASSLDSGGRETQYF. The DNA of the CDR3 is TGCGCCAGCAGCTTGGATAGCGGGGGTAGAGAGACCCAGTACTTC.

This clonotype was recorded at least ten times. The J gene is TRBJ1-5, the V gene TRBV5-5; D is uncertain. Germline assignment: CDR1 SGHKS and CDR2 YYEKEE (reference sequence). The CDR3 consists of 14 residues. With 1 base removed from V and 6 bases from J, the gap between germline ends came to 11 bases. This chain's CDR3 is CASSLRDSAQPQHF. As DNA, the CDR3 is TGTGCCAGCAGCTTGCGGGATTCGGCTCAGCCCCAGCATTTT.

At least ten counts were recorded for this clonotype. This chain connects TRBV20-1 to TRBJ2-7, with 13 bases that match TRBD2. The CDR3 runs to 15 residues. J gave up 6 bases and V 6 bases, and 11 bases lay outside the gene matches. Per germline, CDR1 DFQATT and CDR2 SNEGSKA (reference sequence). The DNA of the CDR3 is TGCAGTGCAAGCCCGGGACTAGCGGGGTTCGGCGAGCAGTACTTC. As protein: CSASPGLAGFGEQYF.

This clonotype was counted at least ten times. This sequence joins TRBV5-1 and TRBJ2-5; no firm D call. V dropped 0 bases and J dropped 4 bases, with 4 bases sitting between them. From germline, CDR1 is SGHRS and CDR2 YFSETQ. The CDR3 loop spans 12 amino acids. The CDR3 DNA sequence: TGCGCCAGCAGCTTGGCTAGAGAGACCCAGTACTTC. Its translation: CASSLARETQYF.

At least ten counts were recorded for this clonotype. The rearrangement uses TRBV20-1 and TRBJ1-2; D is unresolved. Trimming stripped 7 bases from V and 5 bases from J, with 11 bases between. The CDR3 consists of 11 residues. The germline V gene encodes CDR1 DFQATT and CDR2 SNEGSKA (reference sequence). Written as DNA, the CDR3 is TGCAGTGTCATGACGGCTTATGGCTACACCTTC. Translating gives CSVMTAYGYTF.

The table lists this clonotype with many counts. The rearrangement links TRBV20-1 to TRBJ1-2; D remains ambiguous. The CDR3 contains 13 residues. With 2 bases removed from V and 2 bases from J, the gap between germline ends came to 9 bases. Germline V gene lookup returns CDR1 DFQATT and CDR2 SNEGSKA (reference sequence). CDR3 bases: TGCAGTGCTAGATTTCAAGCAAACTATGGCTACACCTTC. It is translated as CSARFQANYGYTF.

This clonotype was seen many times. CDR3 DNA sequence: TGCAGTGCCCAGATTGGGAGCACTGAAGCTTTCTTT. It specifies CSAQIGSTEAFF. The gene calls are TRBV20-1 and TRBJ1-1; D remains ambiguous. Per the germline V gene, CDR1 is DFQATT and CDR2 is SNEGSKA (reference sequence). V was pared by 6 bases and J by 4 bases, with 12 bases between. The CDR3 runs 12 residues.

This clonotype was counted only a few times. The rearrangement uses TRBV18 and TRBJ1-1, with no clear D. The CDR3 contains 15 residues. The ends were cut back, 0 bases at V and 3 bases at J, with 11 bases in the middle. Germline CDR1 and CDR2: KGHSH and LQKENI. The CDR3 bases are TGTGCCAGCTCACCACCGACACGTCGGGACACTGAAGCTTTCTTT. It specifies CASSPPTRRDTEAFF.

This clonotype was seen many times. The V call is TRBV6-5, the J call TRBJ2-2; 10 bases align to TRBD2. The CDR3 has 15 residues. With V trimmed by 6 bases and J by 4 bases, 5 bases remained unmatched. CDR1 is MNHEY and CDR2 is SVGAGI in the germline V gene. CDR3 coding DNA: TGTGCCAGCAGGGTAGCGGGGGGTGTCACCGGGGAGCTGTTTTTT. Its protein product is CASRVAGGVTGELFF.

This chain links TRBV5-1 with TRBJ2-7; perhaps TRBD1 as D (6 bases). The ends were cut back, 7 bases at V and 3 bases at J, with 20 bases in the middle. This CDR3 has 15 amino acids. Per germline, CDR1 SGHRS and CDR2 YFSETQ. CDR3 bases: TGCGCCAGCGGGGGCCCCGGGGACATCAGCTACGAGCAGTACTTC. Protein sequence: CASGGPGDISYEQYF. Combining the CDR3 with reference TRBV5-1 and TRBJ2-7 gives the whole variable domain KAGVTQTPRYLIKTRGQQVTLSCSPISGHRSVSWYQQTPGQGLQFLFEYFSETQRNKGNFPGRFSGRQFSNSRSEMNVSTLELGDSALYLCASGGPGDISYEQYFGPGTRLTVT.

The sample holds many counts of this clonotype. The rearrangement joins TRBV11-2 to TRBJ1-2; D unclear. Per germline, CDR1 SGHAT and CDR2 FQNNGV. The ends were cut back, 5 bases at V and 1 base at J, with 11 bases in the middle. The CDR3 contains 14 residues. CDR3 sequence reads: CASSPRTVNYGYTF. In nucleotides, the CDR3 is TGTGCCAGCAGCCCGCGGACGGTTAACTATGGCTACACCTTC.

Many counts were recorded for this clonotype. The V gene is TRBV5-6, the J gene TRBJ1-5; no clear D. CDR3 length: 12 amino acids. The V and J ends lost 3 bases and 6 bases respectively, with 7 bases between them. The germline gives CDR1 SGHDT, CDR2 YYEEEE. In DNA form, the CDR3 reads TGTGCCAGCAGCTCTTCGGTTCAGCCCCAGCATTTT. It specifies CASSSSVQPQHF.